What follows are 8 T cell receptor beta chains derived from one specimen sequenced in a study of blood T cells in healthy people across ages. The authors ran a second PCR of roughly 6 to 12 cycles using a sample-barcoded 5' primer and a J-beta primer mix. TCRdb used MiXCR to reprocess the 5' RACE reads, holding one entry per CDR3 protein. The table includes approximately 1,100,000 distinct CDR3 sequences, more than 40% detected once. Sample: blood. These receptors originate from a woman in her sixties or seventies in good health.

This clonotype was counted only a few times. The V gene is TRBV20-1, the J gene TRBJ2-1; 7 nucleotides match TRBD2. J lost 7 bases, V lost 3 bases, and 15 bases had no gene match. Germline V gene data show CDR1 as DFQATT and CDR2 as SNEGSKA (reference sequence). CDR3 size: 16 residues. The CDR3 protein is CSASRRRAGEENEQFF. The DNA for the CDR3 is TGCAGTGCTAGCCGCCGAAGGGCGGGAGAAGAGAATGAGCAGTTCTTC.

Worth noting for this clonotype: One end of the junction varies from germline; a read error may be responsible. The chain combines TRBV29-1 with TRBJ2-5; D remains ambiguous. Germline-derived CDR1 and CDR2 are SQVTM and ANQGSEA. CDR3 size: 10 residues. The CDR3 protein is CGVAEETQYF. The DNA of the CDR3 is TGCGGCGTAGCAGAAGAGACCCAGTACTTC.

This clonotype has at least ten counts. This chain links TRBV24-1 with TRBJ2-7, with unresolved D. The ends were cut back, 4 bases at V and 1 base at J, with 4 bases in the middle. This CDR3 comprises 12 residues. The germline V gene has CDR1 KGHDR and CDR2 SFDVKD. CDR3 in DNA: TGTGCCACCAGTGAGGGTTCCTACGAGCAGTACTTC. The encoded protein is CATSEGSYEQYF.

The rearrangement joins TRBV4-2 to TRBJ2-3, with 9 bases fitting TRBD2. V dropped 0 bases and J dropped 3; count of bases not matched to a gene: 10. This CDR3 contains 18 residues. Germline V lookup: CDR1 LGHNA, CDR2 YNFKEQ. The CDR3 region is CASSQDPVGGRGTDTQYF. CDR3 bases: TGTGCCAGCAGCCAAGATCCGGTAGGCGGGAGGGGTACAGATACGCAGTATTTT.

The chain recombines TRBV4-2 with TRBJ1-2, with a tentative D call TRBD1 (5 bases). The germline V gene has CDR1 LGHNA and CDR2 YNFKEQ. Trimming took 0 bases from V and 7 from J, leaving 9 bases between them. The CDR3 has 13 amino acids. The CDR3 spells CASSQERGGGYTF. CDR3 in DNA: TGTGCCAGCAGCCAAGAAAGGGGCGGTGGCTACACCTTC.

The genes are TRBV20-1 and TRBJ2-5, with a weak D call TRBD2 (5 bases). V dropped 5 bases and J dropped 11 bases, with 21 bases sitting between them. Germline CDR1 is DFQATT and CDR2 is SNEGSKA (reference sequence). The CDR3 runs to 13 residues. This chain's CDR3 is CSASHLDGNEQYF. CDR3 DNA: TGCAGTGCTTCCCACTTAGACGGGAATGAGCAGTACTTC.

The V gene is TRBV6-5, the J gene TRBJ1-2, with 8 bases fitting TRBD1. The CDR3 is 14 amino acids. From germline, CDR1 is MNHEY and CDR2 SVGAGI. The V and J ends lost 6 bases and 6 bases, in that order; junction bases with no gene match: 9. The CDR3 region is CASSADRGIHGYTF. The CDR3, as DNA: TGTGCCAGCAGCGCAGACAGGGGTATACATGGCTACACCTTC.

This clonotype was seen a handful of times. The CDR3 is CASSLSRAESYEQYF. The DNA for the CDR3 is TGTGCCAGCTCACTCAGCAGAGCGGAGTCCTACGAGCAGTACTTC. The rearrangement joins TRBV18 to TRBJ2-7, with D perhaps TRBD2 (5 bases). The CDR3 runs to 15 residues. Trimming took 4 bases from V and 1 from J, leaving 14 bases between them. Germline CDR1 reads KGHSH; CDR2 reads LQKENI.